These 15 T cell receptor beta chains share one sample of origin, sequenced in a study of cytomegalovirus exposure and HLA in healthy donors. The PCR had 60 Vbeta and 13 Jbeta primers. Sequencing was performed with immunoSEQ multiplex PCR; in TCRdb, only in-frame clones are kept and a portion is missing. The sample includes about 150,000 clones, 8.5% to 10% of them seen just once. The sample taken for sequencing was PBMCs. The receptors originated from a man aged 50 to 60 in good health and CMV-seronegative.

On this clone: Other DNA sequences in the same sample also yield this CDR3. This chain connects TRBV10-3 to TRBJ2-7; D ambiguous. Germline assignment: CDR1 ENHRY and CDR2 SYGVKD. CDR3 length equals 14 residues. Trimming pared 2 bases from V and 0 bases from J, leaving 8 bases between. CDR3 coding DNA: TGTGCCATCAGTGAGGATAGGAGCTCCTACGAGCAGTACTTC. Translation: CAISEDRSSYEQYF.

DNA of the CDR3: TGTGCCAGCAGCTTATCGGGGACAGGGGGCAGCTCCGGCTATGGCTACACCTTC. Protein product: CASSLSGTGGSSGYGYTF. The chain combines TRBV7-9 with TRBJ1-2; 12 bases are a match to TRBD1. The length of the CDR3 is 18 residues. The trim removed 2 bases at V and 4 bases at J, leaving 11 bases unmatched. Germline CDR1 and CDR2: SEHNR and FQNEAQ (reference sequence).

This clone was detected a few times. CDR3 loop: CAISEGEEGFTEAFF. The DNA of the CDR3 is TGTGCCATCAGTGAGGGGGAGGAAGGGTTCACTGAAGCTTTCTTT. V gene TRBV10-3 combines with J gene TRBJ1-1; D uncertain. This CDR3 is built from 15 residues. The V gene's germline CDR1 is ENHRY and CDR2 SYGVKD. V was clipped by 2 bases and J by 4 bases, with 14 bases between them.

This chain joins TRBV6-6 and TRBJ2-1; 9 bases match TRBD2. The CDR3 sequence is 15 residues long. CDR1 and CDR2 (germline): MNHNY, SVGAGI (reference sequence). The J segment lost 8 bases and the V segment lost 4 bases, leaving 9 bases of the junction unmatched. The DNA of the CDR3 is TGTGCCAGCAGTTCTCCGGGACTAGCTATCGATGAGCAGTTCTTC. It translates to CASSSPGLAIDEQFF.

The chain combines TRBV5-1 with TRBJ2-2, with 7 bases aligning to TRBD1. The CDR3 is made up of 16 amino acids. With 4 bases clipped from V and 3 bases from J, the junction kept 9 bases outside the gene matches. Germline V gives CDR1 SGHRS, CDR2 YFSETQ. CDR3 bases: TGCGCCAGCAGCCAGATGACAGGGACGTACACCGGGGAGCTGTTTTTT. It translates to CASSQMTGTYTGELFF.

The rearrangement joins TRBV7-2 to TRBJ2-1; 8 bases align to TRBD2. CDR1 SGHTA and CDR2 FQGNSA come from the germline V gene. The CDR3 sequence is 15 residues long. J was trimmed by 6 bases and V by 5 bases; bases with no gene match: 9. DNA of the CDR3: TGTGCCAGCAGCCAACGGACTAGCTCTCTCAATGAGCAGTTCTTC. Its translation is CASSQRTSSLNEQFF.

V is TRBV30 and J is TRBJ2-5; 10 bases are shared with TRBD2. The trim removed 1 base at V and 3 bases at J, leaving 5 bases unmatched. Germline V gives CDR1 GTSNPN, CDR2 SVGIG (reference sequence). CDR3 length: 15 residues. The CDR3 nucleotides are TGTGCCTGGAGTGACTGGACTAGCGGTGAAGAGACCCAGTACTTC. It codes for CAWSDWTSGEETQYF. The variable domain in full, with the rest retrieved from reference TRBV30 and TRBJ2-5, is SQTIHQWPATLVQPVGSPLSLECTVEGTSNPNLYWYRQAAGRGLQLLFYSVGIGQISSEVPQNLSASRPQDRQFILSSKKLLLSDSGFYLCAWSDWTSGEETQYFGPGTRLLVL.

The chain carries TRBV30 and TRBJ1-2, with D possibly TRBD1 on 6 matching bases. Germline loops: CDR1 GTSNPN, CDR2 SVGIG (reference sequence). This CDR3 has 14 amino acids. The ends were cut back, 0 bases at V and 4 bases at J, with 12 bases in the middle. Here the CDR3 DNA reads TGTGCCTGGAGTGTGGGACACAATTCCTATGGCTACACCTTC. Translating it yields CAWSVGHNSYGYTF.

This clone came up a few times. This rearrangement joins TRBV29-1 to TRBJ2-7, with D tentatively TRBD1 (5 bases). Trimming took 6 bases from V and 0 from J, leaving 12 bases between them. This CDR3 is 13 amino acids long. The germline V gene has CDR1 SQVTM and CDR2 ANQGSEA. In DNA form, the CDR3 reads TGCAGCGTATCAGGGTTCCTCTCCTACGAGCAGTACTTC. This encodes CSVSGFLSYEQYF.

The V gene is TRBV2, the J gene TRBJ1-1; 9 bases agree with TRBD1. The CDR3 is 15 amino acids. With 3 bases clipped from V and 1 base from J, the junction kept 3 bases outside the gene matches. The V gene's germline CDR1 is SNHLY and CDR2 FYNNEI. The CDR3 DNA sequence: TGTGCCAGCAGTGAGGACAGGGGAACGAACACTGAAGCTTTCTTT. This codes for CASSEDRGTNTEAFF.

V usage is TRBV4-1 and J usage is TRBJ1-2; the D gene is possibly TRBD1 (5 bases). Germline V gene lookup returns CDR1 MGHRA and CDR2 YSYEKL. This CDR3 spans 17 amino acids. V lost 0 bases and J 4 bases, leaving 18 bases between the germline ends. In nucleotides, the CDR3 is TGCGCCAGCAGCCAAGACACAAGCGGGACCCCGGCCTATGGCTACACCTTC. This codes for CASSQDTSGTPAYGYTF.

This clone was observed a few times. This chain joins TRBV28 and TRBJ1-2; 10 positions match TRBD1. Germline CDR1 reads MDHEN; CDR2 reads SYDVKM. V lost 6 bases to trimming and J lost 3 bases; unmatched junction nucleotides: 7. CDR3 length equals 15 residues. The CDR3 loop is CASSRPGTGDYGYTF. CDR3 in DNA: TGTGCCAGCAGCCGTCCCGGGACAGGGGACTATGGCTACACCTTC.

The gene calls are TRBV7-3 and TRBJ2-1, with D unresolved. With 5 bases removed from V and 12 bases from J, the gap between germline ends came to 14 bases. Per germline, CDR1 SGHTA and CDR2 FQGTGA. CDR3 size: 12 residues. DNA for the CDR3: TGTGCCAGCAGCCTTTTAGTGTATCCGCAGTTCTTC. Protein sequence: CASSLLVYPQFF.

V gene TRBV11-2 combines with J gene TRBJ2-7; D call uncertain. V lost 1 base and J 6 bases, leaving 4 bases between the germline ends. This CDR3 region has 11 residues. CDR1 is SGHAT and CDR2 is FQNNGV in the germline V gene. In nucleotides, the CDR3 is TGTGCCAGCAGCTTAGTCTCCGAGCAGTACTTC. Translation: CASSLVSEQYF.

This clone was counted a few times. The CDR3 reads CASSPNGNRGYEQYF. The DNA of the CDR3 is TGTGCCAGCAGTCCAAACGGGAACAGGGGGTACGAGCAGTACTTC. The rearrangement links TRBV2 to TRBJ2-7; 8 nucleotides agree with TRBD1. With 5 bases clipped from V and 4 bases from J, the junction kept 10 bases outside the gene matches. This CDR3 is built from 15 residues. CDR1 is SNHLY, CDR2 FYNNEI, per germline.